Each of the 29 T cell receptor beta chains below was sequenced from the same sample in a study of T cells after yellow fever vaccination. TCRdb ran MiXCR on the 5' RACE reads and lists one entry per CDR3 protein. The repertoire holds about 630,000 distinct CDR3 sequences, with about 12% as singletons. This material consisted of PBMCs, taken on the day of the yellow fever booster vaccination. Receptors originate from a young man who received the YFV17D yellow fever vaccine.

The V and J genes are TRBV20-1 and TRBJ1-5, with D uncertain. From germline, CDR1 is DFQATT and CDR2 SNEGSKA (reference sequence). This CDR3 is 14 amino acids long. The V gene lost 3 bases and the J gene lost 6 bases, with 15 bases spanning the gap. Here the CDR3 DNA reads TGCAGTGCTAGTGCTGAGGACGTGGGTCAGCCCCAGCATTTT. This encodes CSASAEDVGQPQHF.

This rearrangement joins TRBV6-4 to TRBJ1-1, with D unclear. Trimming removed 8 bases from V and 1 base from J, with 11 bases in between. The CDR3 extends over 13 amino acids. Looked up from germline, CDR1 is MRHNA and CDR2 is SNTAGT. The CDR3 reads CASRAGWNTEAFF. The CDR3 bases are TGTGCCAGCCGTGCCGGGTGGAACACTGAAGCTTTCTTT.

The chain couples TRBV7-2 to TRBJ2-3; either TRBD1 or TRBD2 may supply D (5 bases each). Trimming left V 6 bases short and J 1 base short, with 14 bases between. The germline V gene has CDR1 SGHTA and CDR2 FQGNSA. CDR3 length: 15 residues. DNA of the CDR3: TGTGCCAGCAGTGCGTCAGGGACGGGCACAGATACGCAGTATTTT. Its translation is CASSASGTGTDTQYF.

The chain's CDR3 is CASSRLAGSQETQYF. For the CDR3, the DNA is TGTGCCAGCAGCAGACTAGCGGGCTCTCAAGAGACCCAGTACTTC. This rearrangement joins TRBV6-1 to TRBJ2-5; TRBD2 matches at 10 bases. V lost 6 bases and J lost 2; bases outside the gene matches: 6. CDR1 is MNHNS, CDR2 SASEGT, per germline. This CDR3 is 15 amino acids long.

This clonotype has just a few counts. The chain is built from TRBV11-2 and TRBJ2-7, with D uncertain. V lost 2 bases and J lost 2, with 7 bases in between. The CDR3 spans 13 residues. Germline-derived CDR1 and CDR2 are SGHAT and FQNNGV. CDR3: CASSLYLPYEQYF. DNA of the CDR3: TGTGCCAGCAGCTTATATCTACCCTACGAGCAGTACTTC. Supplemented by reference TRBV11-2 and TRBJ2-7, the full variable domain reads EAGVAQSPRYKIIEKRQSVAFWCNPISGHATLYWYQQILGQGPKLLIQFQNNGVVDDSQLPKDRFSAERLKGVDSTLKIQPAKLEDSAVYLCASSLYLPYEQYFGPGTRLTVT.

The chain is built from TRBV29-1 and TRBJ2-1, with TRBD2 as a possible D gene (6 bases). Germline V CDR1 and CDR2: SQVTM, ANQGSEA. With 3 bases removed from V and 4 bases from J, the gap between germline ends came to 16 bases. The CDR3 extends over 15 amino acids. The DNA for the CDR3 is TGCAGCGTTGACCCCGGGACTTCCCCGTACAATGAGCAGTTCTTC. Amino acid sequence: CSVDPGTSPYNEQFF.

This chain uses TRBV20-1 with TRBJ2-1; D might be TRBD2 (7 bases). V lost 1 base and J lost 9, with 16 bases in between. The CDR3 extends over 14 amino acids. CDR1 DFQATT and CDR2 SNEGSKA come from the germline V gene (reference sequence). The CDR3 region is CSARVGGPVTEQFF. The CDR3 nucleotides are TGCAGTGCTAGAGTGGGGGGGCCGGTGACTGAGCAGTTCTTC.

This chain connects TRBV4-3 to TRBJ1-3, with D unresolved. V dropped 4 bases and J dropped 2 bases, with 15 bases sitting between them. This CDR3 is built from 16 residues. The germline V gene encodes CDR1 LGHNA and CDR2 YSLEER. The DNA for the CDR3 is TGCGCCAGCAGCCGCCGCGAGGGTAATCCTGGAAACACCATATATTTT. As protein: CASSRREGNPGNTIYF.

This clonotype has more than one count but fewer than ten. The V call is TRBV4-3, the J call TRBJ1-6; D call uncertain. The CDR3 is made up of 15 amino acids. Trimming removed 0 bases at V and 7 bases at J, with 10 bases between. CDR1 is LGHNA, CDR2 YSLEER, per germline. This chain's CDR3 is CASSQEVAENSPLHF. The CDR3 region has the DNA TGCGCCAGCAGCCAAGAAGTGGCGGAAAATTCACCCCTCCACTTT.

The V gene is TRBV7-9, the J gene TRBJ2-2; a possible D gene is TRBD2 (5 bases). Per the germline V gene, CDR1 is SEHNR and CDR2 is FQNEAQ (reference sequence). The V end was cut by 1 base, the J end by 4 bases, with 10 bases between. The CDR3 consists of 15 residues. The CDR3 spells CASSLGESPTGELFF. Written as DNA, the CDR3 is TGTGCCAGCAGCTTAGGGGAGAGCCCCACCGGGGAGCTGTTTTTT.

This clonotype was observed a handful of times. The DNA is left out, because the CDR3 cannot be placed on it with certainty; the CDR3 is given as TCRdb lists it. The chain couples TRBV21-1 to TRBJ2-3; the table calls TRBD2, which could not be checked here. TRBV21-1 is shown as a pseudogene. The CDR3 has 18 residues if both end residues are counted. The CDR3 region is CASSSRVAGGTSTDTQYF.

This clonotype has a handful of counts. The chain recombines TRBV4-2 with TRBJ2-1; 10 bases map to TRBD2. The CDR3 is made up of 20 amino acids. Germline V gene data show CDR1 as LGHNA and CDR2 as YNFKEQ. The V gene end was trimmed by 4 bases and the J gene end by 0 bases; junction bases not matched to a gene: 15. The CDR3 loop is CASSPQKQGSSGSSYNEQFF. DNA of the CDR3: TGTGCCAGCAGCCCCCAAAAACAAGGATCTAGCGGGAGCTCCTACAATGAGCAGTTCTTC.

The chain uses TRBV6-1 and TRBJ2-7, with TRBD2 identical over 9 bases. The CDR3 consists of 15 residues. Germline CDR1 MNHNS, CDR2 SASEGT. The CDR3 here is CAVKKVAGESYEQYF. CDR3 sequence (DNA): TGTGCGGTAAAGAAGGTAGCGGGAGAGTCCTACGAGCAGTACTTC.

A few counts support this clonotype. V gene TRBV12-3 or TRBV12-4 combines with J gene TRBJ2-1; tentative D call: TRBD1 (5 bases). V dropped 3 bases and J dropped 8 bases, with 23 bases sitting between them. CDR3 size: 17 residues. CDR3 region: CASSFRVLGEVVYEQFF. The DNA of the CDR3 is TGTGCCAGCAGTTTCCGGGTCTTAGGGGAAGTCGTCTATGAGCAGTTCTTC.

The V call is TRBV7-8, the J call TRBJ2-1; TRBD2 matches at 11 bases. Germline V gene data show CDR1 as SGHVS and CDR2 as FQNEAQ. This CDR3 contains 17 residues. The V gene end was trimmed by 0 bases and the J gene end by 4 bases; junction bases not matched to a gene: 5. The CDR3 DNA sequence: TGTGCCAGCAGCTTAGCGCTGGGGACTAGCGGTTACAATGAGCAGTTCTTC. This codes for CASSLALGTSGYNEQFF. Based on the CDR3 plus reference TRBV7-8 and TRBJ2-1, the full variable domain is GAGVSQSPRYKVAKRGQDVALRCDPISGHVSLFWYQQALGQGPEFLTYFQNEAQLDKSGLPSDRFFAERPEGSVSTLKIQRTQQEDSAVYLCASSLALGTSGYNEQFFGPGTRLTVL.

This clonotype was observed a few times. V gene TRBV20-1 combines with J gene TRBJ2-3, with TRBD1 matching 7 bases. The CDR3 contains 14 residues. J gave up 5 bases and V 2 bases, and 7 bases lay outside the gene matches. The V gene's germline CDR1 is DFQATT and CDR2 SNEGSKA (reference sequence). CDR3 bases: TGCAGTGCTAGACACGAGGGGGCACGAGATACGCAGTATTTT. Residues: CSARHEGARDTQYF.

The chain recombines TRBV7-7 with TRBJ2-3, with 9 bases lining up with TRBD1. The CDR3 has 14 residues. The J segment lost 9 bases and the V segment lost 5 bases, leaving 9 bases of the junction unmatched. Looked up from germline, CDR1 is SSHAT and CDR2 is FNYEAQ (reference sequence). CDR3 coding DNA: TGTGCCAGCAGCCGGGACAGGGTAGACGGGACGCAGTATTTT. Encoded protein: CASSRDRVDGTQYF. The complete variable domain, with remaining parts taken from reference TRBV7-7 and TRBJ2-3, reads GAGVSQSPRYKVTKRGQDVTLRCDPISSHATLYWYQQALGQGPEFLTYFNYEAQPDKSGLPSDRFSAERPEGSISTLTIQRTEQRDSAMYRCASSRDRVDGTQYFGPGTRLTVL.

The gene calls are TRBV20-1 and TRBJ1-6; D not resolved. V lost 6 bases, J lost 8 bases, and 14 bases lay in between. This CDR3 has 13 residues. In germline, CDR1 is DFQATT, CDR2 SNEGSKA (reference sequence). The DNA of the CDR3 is TGCAGTGCCAGCATGAGTCAGGATTCACCCCTCCACTTT. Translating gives CSASMSQDSPLHF.

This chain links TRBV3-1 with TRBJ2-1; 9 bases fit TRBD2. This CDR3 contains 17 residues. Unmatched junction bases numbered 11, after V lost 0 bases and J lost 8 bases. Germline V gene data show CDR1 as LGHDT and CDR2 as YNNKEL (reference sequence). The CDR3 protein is CASSQELKAGGAHEQFF. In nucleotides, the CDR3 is TGTGCCAGCAGCCAAGAACTTAAAGCGGGAGGCGCACATGAGCAGTTCTTC.

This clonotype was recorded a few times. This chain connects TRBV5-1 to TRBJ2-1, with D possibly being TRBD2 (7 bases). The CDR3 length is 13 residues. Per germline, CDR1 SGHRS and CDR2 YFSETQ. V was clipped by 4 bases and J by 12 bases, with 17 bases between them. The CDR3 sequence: CASSRPGGELQFF. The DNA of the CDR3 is TGCGCCAGCAGCCGTCCGGGGGGCGAGCTGCAGTTCTTC.

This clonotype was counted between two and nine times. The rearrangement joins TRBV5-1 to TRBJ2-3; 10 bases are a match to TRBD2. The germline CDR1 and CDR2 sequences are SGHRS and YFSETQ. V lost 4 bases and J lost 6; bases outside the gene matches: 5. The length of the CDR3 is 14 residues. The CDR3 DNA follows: TGCGCCAGCAGCAAGACTAGCGGGTACGATACGCAGTATTTT. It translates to CASSKTSGYDTQYF.

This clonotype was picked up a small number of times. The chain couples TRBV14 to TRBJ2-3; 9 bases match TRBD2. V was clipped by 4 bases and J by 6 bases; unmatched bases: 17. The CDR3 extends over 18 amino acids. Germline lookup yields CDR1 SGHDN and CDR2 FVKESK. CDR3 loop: CASSLPPRSGGTTDTQYF. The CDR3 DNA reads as TGTGCCAGCAGCCTCCCGCCGAGGAGCGGGGGGACCACGGATACGCAGTATTTT.

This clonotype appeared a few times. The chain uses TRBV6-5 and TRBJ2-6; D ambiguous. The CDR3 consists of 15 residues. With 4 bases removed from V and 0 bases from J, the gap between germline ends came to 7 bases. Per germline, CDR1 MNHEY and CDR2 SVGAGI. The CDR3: CASSWSLSGANVLTF. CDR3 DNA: TGTGCCAGCAGTTGGAGCCTCTCTGGGGCCAACGTCCTGACTTTC.

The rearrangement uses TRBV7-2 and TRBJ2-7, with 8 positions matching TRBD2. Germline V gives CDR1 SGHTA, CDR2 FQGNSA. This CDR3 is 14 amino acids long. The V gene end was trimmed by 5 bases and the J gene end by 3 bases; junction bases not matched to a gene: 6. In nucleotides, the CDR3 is TGTGCCAGCAGCCCGGCCGCGGGGGGCTACGAGCAGTACTTC. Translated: CASSPAAGGYEQYF.

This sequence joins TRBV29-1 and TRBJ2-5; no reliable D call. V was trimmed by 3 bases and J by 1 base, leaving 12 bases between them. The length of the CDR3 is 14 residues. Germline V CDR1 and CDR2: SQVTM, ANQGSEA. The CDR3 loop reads CSVDETAPQETQYF. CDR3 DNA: TGCAGCGTTGATGAGACCGCTCCCCAAGAGACCCAGTACTTC.

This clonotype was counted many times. CDR3 in amino acids: CAWSVPRTGTYEQYF. CDR3 nucleotides: TGTGCCTGGAGTGTTCCTAGGACTGGGACCTACGAGCAGTACTTC. The gene calls are TRBV30 and TRBJ2-7; D may be TRBD2 (5 bases). V gave up 0 bases and J gave up 2 bases, with 14 bases separating them. The CDR3 spans 15 residues. Germline V gene sequence: CDR1 GTSNPN, CDR2 SVGIG (reference sequence).

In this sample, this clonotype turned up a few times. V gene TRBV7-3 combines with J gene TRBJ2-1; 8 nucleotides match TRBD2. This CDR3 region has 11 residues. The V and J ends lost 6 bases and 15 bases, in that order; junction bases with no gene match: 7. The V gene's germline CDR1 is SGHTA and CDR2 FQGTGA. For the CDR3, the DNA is TGTGCCAGCAGAGAAAGCGGGAGTTGGTTCTTC. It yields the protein CASRESGSWFF.

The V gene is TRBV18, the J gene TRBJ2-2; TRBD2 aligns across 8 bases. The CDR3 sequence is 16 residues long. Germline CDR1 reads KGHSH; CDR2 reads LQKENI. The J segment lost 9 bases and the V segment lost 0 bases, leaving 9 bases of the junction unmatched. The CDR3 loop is CASSPPMGERERELFF. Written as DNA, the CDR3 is TGTGCCAGCTCACCACCGATGGGAGAGCGGGAGAGGGAGCTGTTTTTT.

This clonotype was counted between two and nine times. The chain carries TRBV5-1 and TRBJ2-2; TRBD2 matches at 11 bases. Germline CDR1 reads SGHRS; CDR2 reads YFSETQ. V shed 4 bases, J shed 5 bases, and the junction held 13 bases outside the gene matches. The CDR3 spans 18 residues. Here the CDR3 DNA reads TGCGCCAGCAGCCCCAGGAAGACTAGCGGGAAGGAAACCGGGGAGCTGTTTTTT. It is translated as CASSPRKTSGKETGELFF.